This T cell receptor beta chain was obtained from a study of Graves' ophthalmopathy and Graves' hyperthyroidism. Study conclusions and caveats: Also, most clonotypes expanded in the thyroid above 0.001 frequency appeared in blood.

Pregnancy or lactation, uncontrolled infections and other autoimmune diseases were grounds for excluding patients. The TCR beta CDR3 regions underwent amplification from RNA transcripts. Second-round multiplex PCR came after a first-round RT-PCR that employed HTBI primers. TCRdb re-derived calls from the multiplex PCR reads in MiXCR, one entry per CDR3 protein. The sample holds some 750,000 distinct CDR3 sequences, 40% seen once. On this clonotype itself: Its target is unknown.

The receptor was derived from an adult man with Graves' ophthalmopathy. Sequenced material: peripheral blood.

The CDR3, as DNA: TGTGCCACCAGTGAACCTCGGACAGGGGATCAGCCCCAGCATTTT. Translation gives CATSEPRTGDQPQHF. The chain carries TRBV24-1 and TRBJ1-5; TRBD1 agrees at 9 bases. The CDR3 spans 15 residues. Trimming cost V 4 bases and J 5 bases; bases outside gene matches: 5. CDR1 KGHDR and CDR2 SFDVKD come from the germline V gene.